In its sample, the clone carrying this T cell receptor (beta chain) was seen a few times. This sample is part of a study of a mutant IDH1 vaccine in newly diagnosed glioma. As for the study in general: Earlier treatment was radiotherapy, temozolomide, or both, with most getting both.

The CDR3 totals 13 residues. Trimming removed 1 base at V and 1 base at J, with 5 bases between. Germline CDR1 and CDR2: SGHDT and YYEEEE. The time point denotes: baseline, week 1 (first vaccination visit). Treatment noted: pre-vaccination baseline after standard-of-care therapy. Assay used: immunoSEQ multiplex PCR; TCRdb lists only in-frame clones, some missing. This table holds around 100,000 clones, roughly four fifths found once. This specimen was PBMCs, taken from a glioma patient treated with radiotherapy, temozolomide or both. The rearrangement links TRBV5-6 to TRBJ1-1; tentative D call: TRBD1 (5 bases). This clonotype was obtained from a man in his forties with glioma. Some clones in this sample may be carry-over from other donors' samples. The CDR3 bases are TGTGCCAGCAGCTTGAGGGGGAACACTGAAGCTTTCTTT. Translating it yields CASSLRGNTEAFF.